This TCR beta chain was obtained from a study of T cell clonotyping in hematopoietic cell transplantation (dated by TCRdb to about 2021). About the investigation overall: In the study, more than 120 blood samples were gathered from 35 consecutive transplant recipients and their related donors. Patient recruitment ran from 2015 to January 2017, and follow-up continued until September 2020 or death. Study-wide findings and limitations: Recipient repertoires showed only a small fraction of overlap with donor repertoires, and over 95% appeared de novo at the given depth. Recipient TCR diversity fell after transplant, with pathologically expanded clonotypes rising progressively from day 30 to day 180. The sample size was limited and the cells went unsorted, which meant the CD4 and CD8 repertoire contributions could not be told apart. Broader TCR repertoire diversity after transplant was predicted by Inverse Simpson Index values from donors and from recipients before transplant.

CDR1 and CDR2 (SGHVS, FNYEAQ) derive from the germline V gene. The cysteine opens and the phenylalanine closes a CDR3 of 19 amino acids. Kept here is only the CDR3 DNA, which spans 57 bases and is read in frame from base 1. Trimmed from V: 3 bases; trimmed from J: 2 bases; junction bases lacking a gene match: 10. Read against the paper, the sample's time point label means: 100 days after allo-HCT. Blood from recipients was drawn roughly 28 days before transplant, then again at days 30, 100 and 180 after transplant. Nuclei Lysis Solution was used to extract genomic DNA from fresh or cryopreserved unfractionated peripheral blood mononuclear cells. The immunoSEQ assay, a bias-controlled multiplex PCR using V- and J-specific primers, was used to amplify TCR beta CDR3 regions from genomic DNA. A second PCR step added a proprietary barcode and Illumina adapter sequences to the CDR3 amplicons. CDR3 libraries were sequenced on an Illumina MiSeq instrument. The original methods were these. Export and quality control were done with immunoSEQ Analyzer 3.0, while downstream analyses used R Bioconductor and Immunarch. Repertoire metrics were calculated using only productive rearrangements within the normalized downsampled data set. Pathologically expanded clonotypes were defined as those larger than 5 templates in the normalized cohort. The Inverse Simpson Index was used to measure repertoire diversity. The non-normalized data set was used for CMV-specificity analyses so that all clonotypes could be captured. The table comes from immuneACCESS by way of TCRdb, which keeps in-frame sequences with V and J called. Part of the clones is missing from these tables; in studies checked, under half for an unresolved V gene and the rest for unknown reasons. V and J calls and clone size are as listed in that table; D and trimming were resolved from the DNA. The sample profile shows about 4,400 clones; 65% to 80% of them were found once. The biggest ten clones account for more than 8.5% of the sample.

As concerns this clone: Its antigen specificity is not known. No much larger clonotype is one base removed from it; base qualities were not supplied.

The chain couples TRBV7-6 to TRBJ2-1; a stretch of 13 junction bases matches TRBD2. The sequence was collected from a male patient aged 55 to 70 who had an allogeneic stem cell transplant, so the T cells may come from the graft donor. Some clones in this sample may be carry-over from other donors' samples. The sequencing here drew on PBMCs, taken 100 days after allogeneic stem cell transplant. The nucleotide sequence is TGTGCCAGCAGCTTGGCCTCTCGGGGGACTAGCGGGACCTACAATGAGCAGTTCTTC. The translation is CASSLASRGTSGTYNEQFF.